The 13 T cell receptor beta chains given below trace back to one sample, sequenced in a study of blood T cells in healthy people across ages. Combining a sample-barcoded 5' primer with a J-beta primer mix, a second PCR ran for roughly 7 to 12 cycles. TCRdb reprocessed the 5' RACE reads via MiXCR and lists one record per CDR3 protein. The sample holds about 750,000 distinct CDR3 sequences, roughly 53% seen once. The sequenced sample was blood. The receptors here all came from an elderly man in good health.

This chain uses TRBV2 with TRBJ2-3, with a possible D match to TRBD1 (5 bases). In germline, CDR1 is SNHLY, CDR2 FYNNEI. Trimming removed 6 bases from V and 14 bases from J, with 21 bases in between. The CDR3 loop spans 13 amino acids. The chain's CDR3 is CASRAVRDRYAYF. CDR3 sequence (DNA): TGTGCCAGCAGAGCAGTTAGAGACAGATACGCGTATTTT.

For the CDR3, the DNA is TGCGCCAGCAGTGATTCCGGGACATACGCGTATTTT. Its translation: CASSDSGTYAYF. The V gene is TRBV10-1, the J gene TRBJ2-3, with D perhaps TRBD1 (6 bases). The CDR3 is 12 residues long. V was cut by 3 bases and J by 14 bases, with 15 bases left in between. CDR1 is WNHNN, CDR2 SYGVQD, per germline (reference sequence).

The chain joins TRBV20-1 to TRBJ2-1; the match to TRBD1 covers 8 bases. V was pared by 3 bases and J by 9 bases, with 4 bases of the junction left unmatched. This CDR3 is built from 12 residues. Germline-derived CDR1 and CDR2 are DFQATT and SNEGSKA (reference sequence). The CDR3 sequence: CSARKQGGEQFF. The CDR3 DNA reads as TGCAGTGCTAGGAAACAGGGGGGTGAGCAGTTCTTC.

CDR3: CASSPGQARADTEAFF. As DNA, the CDR3 is TGTGCCAGCAGCCCAGGACAAGCCCGGGCGGACACTGAAGCTTTCTTT. V gene TRBV3-1 combines with J gene TRBJ1-1, with D possibly being TRBD1 (5 bases). Germline V gene data show CDR1 as LGHDT and CDR2 as YNNKEL (reference sequence). This CDR3 has 16 amino acids. Deletions cut 4 bases from V and 3 bases from J, with 18 bases between.

The CDR3 loop reads CSARASGQGSAFF. CDR3 coding DNA: TGCAGTGCTAGGGCTAGCGGACAGGGTTCGGCTTTCTTT. The genes are TRBV20-1 and TRBJ1-1; 8 bases line up with TRBD1. CDR3 length: 13 amino acids. Trimming cost V 3 bases and J 11 bases; bases outside gene matches: 11. Germline lookup yields CDR1 DFQATT and CDR2 SNEGSKA (reference sequence).

A few counts support this clonotype. The chain uses TRBV7-9 and TRBJ1-2; 9 nucleotides align to TRBD1. The J segment lost 5 bases and the V segment lost 2 bases, leaving 3 bases of the junction unmatched. The germline gives CDR1 SEHNR, CDR2 FQNEAQ (reference sequence). The CDR3 covers 14 residues. The CDR3, as DNA: TGTGCCAGCAGCTTAACGGACAGGGGTTATGGCTACACCTTC. Translated, it gives CASSLTDRGYGYTF.

This clonotype was seen once. The chain recombines TRBV20-1 with TRBJ2-7; 7 bases fit TRBD1. The CDR3 covers 15 residues. The V gene end was trimmed by 0 bases and the J gene end by 0 bases; junction bases not matched to a gene: 5. Germline V lookup: CDR1 DFQATT, CDR2 SNEGSKA (reference sequence). CDR3 sequence (DNA): TGCAGTGCTAGAGATTCCCAGGGGGACTCCTACGAGCAGTACTTC. Protein sequence: CSARDSQGDSYEQYF.

The chain combines TRBV9 with TRBJ2-7, with D perhaps matching TRBD1 (5 bases). V was clipped by 0 bases and J by 1 base, with 8 bases between them. The CDR3 sequence is 14 residues long. Germline values: CDR1 SGDLS, CDR2 YYNGEE. This CDR3 reads CASSVEYRSYEQYF. As DNA, the CDR3 is TGTGCCAGCAGCGTAGAGTACAGGTCCTACGAGCAGTACTTC.

This clonotype appeared once. DNA for the CDR3: TGTGCCAGCAGCTTAGCCCCGGGACTAGAGTCGTTCTTC. This codes for CASSLAPGLESFF. This chain joins TRBV7-6 and TRBJ2-1; 8 bases map to TRBD2. With V trimmed by 0 bases and J by 15 bases, 7 bases remained unmatched. Germline loops: CDR1 SGHVS, CDR2 FNYEAQ. The CDR3 spans 13 residues. Drawing the rest from reference TRBV7-6 and TRBJ2-1, the complete variable domain is GAGVSQSPRYKVTKRGQDVALRCDPISGHVSLYWYRQALGQGPEFLTYFNYEAQQDKSGLPNDRFSAERPEGSISTLTIQRTEQRDSAMYRCASSLAPGLESFFGPGTRLTVL.

In nucleotides, the CDR3 is TGTGCCAGCAGTTTATTCGTGTCGGACCCTCAAACCACGTACTTC. Its translation is CASSLFVSDPQTTYF. The rearrangement joins TRBV28 to TRBJ2-5; D gene ambiguous. This CDR3 spans 15 amino acids. Trimming took 1 base from V and 13 from J, leaving 22 bases between them. Germline CDR1 MDHEN, CDR2 SYDVKM.

The chain links TRBV4-1 to TRBJ2-6, with D tentatively TRBD1 (6 bases). The ends were cut back, 3 bases at V and 0 bases at J, with 18 bases in the middle. The CDR3 length is 19 residues. Germline CDR1 is MGHRA and CDR2 is YSYEKL. The CDR3 is CASSHGMDRGGSGANVLTF. CDR3 sequence (DNA): TGCGCCAGCAGCCACGGTATGGACAGAGGGGGCTCTGGGGCCAACGTCCTGACTTTC.

This clonotype has only a few counts. V and J are TRBV5-1 and TRBJ2-1, with 11 bases identical to TRBD2. The germline V gene has CDR1 SGHRS and CDR2 YFSETQ. CDR3 length: 15 residues. The J segment lost 9 bases and the V segment lost 4 bases, leaving 9 bases of the junction unmatched. The DNA of the CDR3 is TGCGCCAGCAGCCTTACACTAGCGGGAGACAGTGAGCAGTTCTTC. Its translation is CASSLTLAGDSEQFF.

The rearrangement joins TRBV6-5 to TRBJ2-6; 7 nucleotides match TRBD1. The V segment lost 4 bases and the J segment 0 bases; nucleotides outside the gene matches: 12. Looked up from germline, CDR1 is MNHEY and CDR2 is SVGAGI. This CDR3 has 19 amino acids. The CDR3 region is CASSSGTVPFISGANVLTF. DNA for the CDR3: TGTGCCAGCAGTTCCGGGACAGTGCCCTTTATCTCTGGGGCCAACGTCCTGACTTTC.